This is a list of T cell receptor beta chains from one sample in a study of identical twins. TCRdb analysed the 5' RACE reads with MiXCR anew, one entry per CDR3 protein. The data show 600,000 to 850,000 distinct CDR3 sequences, 18% seen once. This sample was also put to use in a study of T cells expressing NK-cell markers.

The sequenced sample was PBMCs. The origin of the receptors is a woman between 18 and 29 years old in good health. Each CDR3 is given with its conserved first and last residue. A D gene is named only where the DNA matches it firmly. The size of a clone is reported for some rows only, either as once, few or many, or as a class for expanded clones.

abundance	v_gene	d_gene	j_gene	CDR3aa	CDR3nt
.	TRBV15	.	TRBJ2-1	CATSRGPANEQFF	TGTGCCACCAGCAGAGGACCTGCGAATGAGCAGTTCTTC
few	TRBV12-3/TRBV12-4	.	TRBJ1-3	CASNFASGNTIYF	TGTGCCAGTAACTTTGCCTCTGGAAACACCATATATTTT
.	TRBV7-2	.	TRBJ2-5	CASSLGSSGTQYF	TGTGCCAGCAGCTTAGGCTCCAGTGGGACCCAGTACTTC
.	TRBV15	.	TRBJ2-7	CATSREAAGISYEQYF	TGTGCCACCAGCAGAGAAGCGGCGGGGATCTCCTACGAGCAGTACTTC
.	TRBV29-1	.	TRBJ2-1	CSVEDPLGREQFF	TGCAGCGTTGAAGACCCACTGGGCCGAGAGCAGTTCTTC
many	TRBV7-2	.	TRBJ1-2	CASSLTVGKYGYTF	TGTGCCAGCAGCTTAACAGTCGGCAAGTATGGCTACACCTTC
few	TRBV20-1	.	TRBJ1-1	CSARRGSMNTEAFF	TGCAGTGCTAGGCGGGGGAGCATGAACACTGAAGCTTTCTTT
many	TRBV12-3/TRBV12-4	.	TRBJ1-1	CASYLGGPATEAFF	TGTGCCAGTTATCTCGGGGGTCCGGCCACTGAAGCTTTCTTT
.	TRBV15	TRBD2	TRBJ2-3	CATSRGLAGITDTQYF	TGTGCCACCAGCAGAGGACTAGCGGGAATCACAGATACGCAGTATTTT
many	TRBV12-3/TRBV12-4	.	TRBJ2-5	CASSQMAEETQYF	TGTGCCAGCAGTCAAATGGCCGAAGAGACCCAGTACTTC
.	TRBV20-1	.	TRBJ2-7	CSASTRVRNEQYF	TGCAGTGCTAGTACCCGGGTCAGAAACGAGCAGTACTTC
.	TRBV6-4	.	TRBJ1-5	CASSVVAGQPQHF	TGTGCCAGCAGTGTGGTCGCAGGGCAGCCCCAGCATTTT
.	TRBV6-5	TRBD1	TRBJ2-1	CASSYRVPGQGLYGNEQFF	TGTGCCAGCAGTTACAGGGTCCCGGGACAGGGCCTGTACGGGAATGAGCAGTTCTTC
.	TRBV12-3/TRBV12-4	TRBD1	TRBJ2-7	CASSSGQGGLQQYF	TGTGCCAGCAGTTCGGGACAGGGGGGCCTACAGCAGTACTTC
few	TRBV5-6	.	TRBJ2-5	CASSLGRGTPEETQYF	TGTGCCAGCAGCCTTGGCCGCGGGACTCCCGAAGAGACCCAGTACTTC
.	TRBV9	.	TRBJ2-2	CASRAPGANTGELFF	TGTGCCAGCAGAGCCCCGGGAGCGAACACCGGGGAGCTGTTTTTT
.	TRBV20-1	TRBD2	TRBJ2-5	CSAQRSTTSGSREETQYF	TGCAGTGCTCAAAGGTCTACGACTAGCGGGAGTCGGGAAGAGACCCAGTACTTC
once	TRBV2	TRBD2	TRBJ2-3	CASSEPASGGVRTQYF	TGTGCCAGCAGTGAACCCGCTAGCGGGGGGGTCCGTACGCAGTATTTT
.	TRBV9	.	TRBJ2-1	CASSVSYPYNEQFF	TGTGCCAGCAGCGTAAGTTACCCCTACAATGAGCAGTTCTTC
.	TRBV10-3	TRBD2	TRBJ2-1	CAISDQRGSSYNEQFF	TGTGCCATCAGTGACCAGCGGGGGAGCTCCTACAATGAGCAGTTCTTC
.	TRBV7-9	TRBD2	TRBJ2-1	CASRDKLAGSNEQFF	TGTGCCAGCAGGGACAAACTAGCGGGGTCCAATGAGCAGTTCTTC
.	TRBV6-5	TRBD1	TRBJ2-1	CASSYAGTGNNEQFF	TGTGCCAGCAGTTACGCTGGGACAGGAAACAATGAGCAGTTCTTC
few	TRBV20-1	TRBD2	TRBJ2-1	CSAPTSGGTTRYNEQFF	TGCAGTGCCCCGACTAGCGGGGGGACTACGAGATACAATGAGCAGTTCTTC
.	TRBV7-2	.	TRBJ2-7	CASSFSKTYEQYF	TGTGCCAGCAGCTTTTCAAAGACCTACGAGCAGTACTTC
.	TRBV3-1	.	TRBJ2-5	CASSQGTTLQETQYF	TGTGCCAGCAGCCAAGGAACCACGCTACAAGAGACCCAGTACTTC
few	TRBV6-1	.	TRBJ1-6	CASSEAGVQASPLHF	TGTGCCAGCAGTGAAGCCGGGGTCCAAGCCTCACCCCTCCACTTT
few	TRBV9	.	TRBJ2-7	CASSVQGGDYEQYF	TGTGCCAGCAGCGTACAAGGGGGGGACTACGAGCAGTACTTC
.	TRBV6-4	.	TRBJ1-4	CASSDGGINEKLFF	TGTGCCAGCAGTGACGGAGGCATTAATGAAAAACTGTTTTTT
many	TRBV29-1	.	TRBJ2-5	CSVGNSYRAEETQYF	TGCAGCGTCGGCAACTCCTACCGGGCCGAGGAGACCCAGTACTTC
few	TRBV27	.	TRBJ2-5	CASSVRKGGETQYF	TGTGCCAGCAGTGTAAGAAAGGGTGGAGAGACCCAGTACTTC
few	TRBV10-3	.	TRBJ2-3	CATRRRDLTDTQYF	TGTGCCACCAGGCGGCGGGATTTGACAGATACGCAGTATTTT
many	TRBV11-3	.	TRBJ2-1	CASSSPSSGGGNNEQFF	TGTGCCAGCAGCTCTCCCTCTAGCGGAGGGGGTAACAATGAGCAGTTCTTC
few	TRBV6-6	.	TRBJ1-1	CASSWGTNTEAFF	TGTGCCAGCAGTTGGGGGACGAACACTGAAGCTTTCTTT
.	TRBV10-3	.	TRBJ2-2	CAISSVSPGELFF	TGTGCCATCAGTTCAGTTAGTCCCGGGGAGCTGTTTTTT
many	TRBV20-1	.	TRBJ2-5	CSARDPGAETQYF	TGCAGTGCTAGAGATCCGGGGGCGGAGACCCAGTACTTC
.	TRBV29-1	TRBD1	TRBJ1-2	CSVVTGEGGYTF	TGCAGCGTAGTGACAGGGGAGGGTGGCTACACCTTC
few	TRBV20-1	TRBD2	TRBJ2-5	CSAYGTSGEGEETQYF	TGCAGTGCCTATGGGACTAGCGGAGAGGGAGAAGAGACCCAGTACTTC
few	TRBV6-1	.	TRBJ2-1	CASPKPGVGGGNNEQFF	TGTGCCAGCCCAAAGCCCGGTGTGGGAGGGGGGAACAATGAGCAGTTCTTC
few	TRBV5-6	.	TRBJ2-7	CASSLGSGNPDEQYF	TGTGCCAGCAGCTTGGGATCGGGGAACCCTGACGAGCAGTACTTC
.	TRBV20-1	.	TRBJ2-4	CSASTVTKNIQYF	TGCAGTGCTAGTACAGTTACCAAAAACATTCAGTACTTC
.	TRBV4-3	.	TRBJ1-2	CASSLTGRYNYGYTF	TGCGCCAGCAGCCTAACAGGGCGGTACAACTATGGCTACACCTTC
.	TRBV10-3	.	TRBJ1-2	CAIGIQGAYGYTF	TGTGCCATTGGCATACAGGGAGCCTATGGCTACACCTTC
few	TRBV2	.	TRBJ2-7	CASGGFENEQYF	TGTGCCAGCGGGGGCTTCGAAAACGAGCAGTACTTC
few	TRBV11-2	.	TRBJ2-7	CASSLNGGRGSQRPYEQYF	TGTGCCAGCAGCTTAAACGGAGGCCGGGGCAGCCAACGTCCCTACGAGCAGTACTTC
.	TRBV7-6	TRBD1	TRBJ2-7	CASSLGADFGQAAGEQYF	TGTGCCAGCAGCTTAGGAGCAGACTTCGGACAGGCGGCAGGGGAGCAGTACTTC
many	TRBV7-9	.	TRBJ2-1	CASSNALGYNEQFF	TGTGCCAGCAGCAATGCCTTAGGCTACAATGAGCAGTTCTTC
.	TRBV12-5	.	TRBJ1-1	CASAVSRPNTEAFF	TGTGCTAGTGCCGTTAGTAGGCCCAACACTGAAGCTTTCTTT
few	TRBV18	TRBD2	TRBJ2-3	CASSPLRLAGDGDTQYF	TGTGCCAGCTCACCACTCCGACTAGCGGGAGACGGAGATACGCAGTATTTT
.	TRBV3-1	TRBD2	TRBJ2-3	CASSPHRNPKSGDYPNNTQYF	TGTGCCAGCAGCCCTCATCGCAACCCGAAATCCGGGGACTATCCTAATAATACGCAGTATTTT
few	TRBV12-3/TRBV12-4	.	TRBJ1-1	CASSSSVGAFF	TGTGCCAGCAGCTCAAGTGTCGGAGCTTTCTTT
.	TRBV12-3/TRBV12-4	.	TRBJ1-2	CASSKGRFVYGYTF	TGTGCCAGCAGTAAAGGACGGTTTGTATATGGCTACACCTTC